This T cell receptor (beta chain) was recovered during a study of cytotoxic CD8 clonotypes in ibrutinib-treated CLL. This clone was observed a few times. The CDR3 has 14 amino acids. Between the trimmed V and J ends, which lost 4 bases and 3 bases, there was a span of 10 bases. From germline, CDR1 is SGHKS and CDR2 YYEKEE (reference sequence). Generated by immunoSEQ multiplex PCR, the TCRdb table keeps only in-frame clones and is missing some. The sample yields some 150,000 clones, about four fifths seen once. This TCR was recovered from a human donor with chronic lymphocytic leukemia. The V and J genes are TRBV5-5 and TRBJ2-2, with D hard to call. The material was PBMCs, obtained after 12 months of ibrutinib treatment. This CDR3 is CASSLNADTGELFF. For the CDR3, the DNA is TGTGCCAGCAGCCTAAACGCGGACACCGGGGAGCTGTTTTTT.